This record covers a single T cell receptor beta chain. Its antigen is still unknown. The junction does not match germline at one end; this may be a read error. The sample belongs to a study of CD8 T cells in ankylosing spondylitis. Overall study findings and caveats: A subset of motif variants has previously been described in the synovial fluid and blood of reactive arthritis. The disease-linked clones had a CD8+ phenotype and low blood frequencies. Matched synovial fluid from ankylosing spondylitis patients was reported to be enriched for disease-linked clones. Several highly homologous variants formed a TCR beta motif that appeared characteristic of ankylosing spondylitis blood.

The CDR3 covers 12 residues. Germline CDR1 and CDR2: MDHEN and SYDVKM. Scientists made TCR beta libraries using quantitative 5'-RACE with molecular barcodes. From the 5' RACE reads, TCRdb called clonotypes with MiXCR, one entry per CDR3 protein. The repertoire holds about 420,000 distinct CDR3 sequences, with 20% to 25% as singletons. The sequenced sample consisted of blood, either unsorted or a sorted T cell fraction (not recorded which). This receptor was identified in a male donor with ankylosing spondylitis. The chain has TRBV28 and TRBJ2-1; D is unresolved. The CDR3 DNA reads TGTGCCAGCAGTGCAGACTTGAATCGTAGGGTCTTC. As protein: CASSADLNRRVF. Combining the CDR3 with reference TRBV28 and TRBJ2-1 gives the whole variable domain DVKVTQSSRYLVKRTGEKVFLECVQDMDHENMFWYRQDPGLGLRLIYFSYDVKMKEKGDIPEGYSVSREKKERFSLILESASTNQTSMYLCASSADLNRRVFGPGTRLTVL.